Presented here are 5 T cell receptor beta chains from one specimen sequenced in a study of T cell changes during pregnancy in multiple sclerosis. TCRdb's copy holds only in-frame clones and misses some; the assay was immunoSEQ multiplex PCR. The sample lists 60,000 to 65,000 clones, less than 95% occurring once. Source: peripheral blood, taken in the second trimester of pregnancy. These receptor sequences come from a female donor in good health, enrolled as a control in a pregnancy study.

The CDR3 DNA reads TGTGCCAGCAGTTTAGGACTGGGCGTCTACGAGCAGTACTTC. This translates into CASSLGLGVYEQYF. The V gene is TRBV27, the J gene TRBJ2-7; D is perhaps TRBD2 (5 bases). Germline V gene sequence: CDR1 MNHEY, CDR2 SMNVEV (reference sequence). This CDR3 has 14 residues. The V gene lost 2 bases and the J gene lost 3 bases, with 11 bases spanning the gap.

The CDR3 spells CASRRTVIPYEQYF. In nucleotides, the CDR3 is TGTGCCAGCAGAAGGACAGTCATTCCCTACGAGCAGTACTTC. The chain uses TRBV27 and TRBJ2-7; D possibly corresponds to TRBD1 (6 bases). From germline, CDR1 is MNHEY and CDR2 SMNVEV (reference sequence). This CDR3 has 14 amino acids. Trimming stripped 6 bases from V and 2 bases from J, with 14 bases between.

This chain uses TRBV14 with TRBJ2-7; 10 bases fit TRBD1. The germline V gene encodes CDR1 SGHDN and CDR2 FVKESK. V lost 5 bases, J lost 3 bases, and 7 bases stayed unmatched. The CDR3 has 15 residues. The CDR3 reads CASSFGQGVVYEQYF. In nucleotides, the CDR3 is TGTGCCAGCAGCTTCGGACAGGGGGTTGTCTACGAGCAGTACTTC.

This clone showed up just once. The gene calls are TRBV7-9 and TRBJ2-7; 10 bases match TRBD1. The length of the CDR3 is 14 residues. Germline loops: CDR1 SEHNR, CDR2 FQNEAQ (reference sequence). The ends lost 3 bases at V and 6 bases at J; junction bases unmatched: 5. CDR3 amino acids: CASSLSGTGVEQYF. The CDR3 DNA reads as TGTGCCAGCAGCTTGTCCGGGACAGGGGTCGAGCAGTACTTC.

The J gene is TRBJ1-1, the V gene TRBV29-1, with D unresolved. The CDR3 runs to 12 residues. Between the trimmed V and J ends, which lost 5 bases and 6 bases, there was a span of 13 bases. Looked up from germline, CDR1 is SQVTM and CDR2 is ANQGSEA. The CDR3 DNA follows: TGCAGCGTTCGTGACGTGACACCTGAAGCTTTCTTT. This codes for CSVRDVTPEAFF.